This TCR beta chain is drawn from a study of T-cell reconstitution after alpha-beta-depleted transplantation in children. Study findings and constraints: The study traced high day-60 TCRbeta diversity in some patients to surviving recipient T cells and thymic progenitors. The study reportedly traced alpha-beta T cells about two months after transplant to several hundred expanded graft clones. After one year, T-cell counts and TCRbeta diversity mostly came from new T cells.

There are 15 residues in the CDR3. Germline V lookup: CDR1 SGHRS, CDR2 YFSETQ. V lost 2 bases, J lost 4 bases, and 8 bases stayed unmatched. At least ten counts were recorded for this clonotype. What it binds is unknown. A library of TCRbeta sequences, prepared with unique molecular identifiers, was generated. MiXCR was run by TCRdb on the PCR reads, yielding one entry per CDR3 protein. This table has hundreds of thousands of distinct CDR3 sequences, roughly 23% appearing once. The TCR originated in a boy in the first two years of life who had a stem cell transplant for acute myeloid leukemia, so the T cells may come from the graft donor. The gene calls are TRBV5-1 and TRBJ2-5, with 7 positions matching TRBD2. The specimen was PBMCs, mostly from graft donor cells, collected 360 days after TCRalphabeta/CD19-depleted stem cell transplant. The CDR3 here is CASSFGGLGGETQYF. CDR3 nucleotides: TGCGCCAGCAGCTTTGGAGGACTAGGAGGAGAGACCCAGTACTTC.